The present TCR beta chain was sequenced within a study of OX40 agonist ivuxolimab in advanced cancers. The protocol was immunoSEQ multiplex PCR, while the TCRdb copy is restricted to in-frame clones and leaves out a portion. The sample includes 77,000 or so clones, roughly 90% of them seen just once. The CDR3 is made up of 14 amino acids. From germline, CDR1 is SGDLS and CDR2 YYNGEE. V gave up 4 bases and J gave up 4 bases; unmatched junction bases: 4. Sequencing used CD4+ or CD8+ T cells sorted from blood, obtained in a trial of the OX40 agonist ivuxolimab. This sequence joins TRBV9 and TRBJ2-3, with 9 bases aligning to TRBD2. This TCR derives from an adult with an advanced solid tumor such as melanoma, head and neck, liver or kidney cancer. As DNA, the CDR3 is TGTGCCAGCAGCACCCGACTAGCGGCAGATACGCAGTATTTT. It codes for CASSTRLAADTQYF.